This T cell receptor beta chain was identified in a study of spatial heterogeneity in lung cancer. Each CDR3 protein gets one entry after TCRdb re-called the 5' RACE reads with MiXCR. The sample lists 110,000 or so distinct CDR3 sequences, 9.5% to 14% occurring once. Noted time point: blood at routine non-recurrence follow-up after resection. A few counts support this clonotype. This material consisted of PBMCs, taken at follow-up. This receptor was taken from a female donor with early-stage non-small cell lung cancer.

The CDR3 protein is CASSQGDGGGSPLHF. The CDR3 region has the DNA TGTGCCAGCAGCCAAGGGGACGGCGGGGGTTCACCCCTCCACTTT. This chain joins TRBV4-2 and TRBJ1-6; weak D call: TRBD1 (5 bases). Trimming left V 1 base short and J 9 bases short, with 13 bases between. The CDR3 covers 15 residues. Germline values: CDR1 LGHNA, CDR2 YNFKEQ.